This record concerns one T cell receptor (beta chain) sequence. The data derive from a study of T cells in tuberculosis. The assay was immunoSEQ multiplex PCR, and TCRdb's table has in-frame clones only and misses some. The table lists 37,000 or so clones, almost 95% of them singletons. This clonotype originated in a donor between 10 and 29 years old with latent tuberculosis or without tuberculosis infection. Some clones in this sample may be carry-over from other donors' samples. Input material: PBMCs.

CDR3 residues: CASSLVGQQNTEAFF. In nucleotides, the CDR3 is TGTGCCAGCAGCTTAGTGGGACAGCAGAACACTGAAGCTTTCTTT. V usage is TRBV7-8 and J usage is TRBJ1-1; 7 bases align to TRBD1. The V segment lost 1 base and the J segment 1 base; nucleotides outside the gene matches: 3. The CDR3 is made up of 15 amino acids. Germline V gene lookup returns CDR1 SGHVS and CDR2 FQNEAQ.